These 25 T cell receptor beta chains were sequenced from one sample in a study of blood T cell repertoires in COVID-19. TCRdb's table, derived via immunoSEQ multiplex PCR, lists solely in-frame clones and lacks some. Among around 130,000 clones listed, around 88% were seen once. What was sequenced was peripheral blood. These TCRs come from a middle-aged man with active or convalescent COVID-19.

CDR3 nucleotide sequence: TGTGCCAGCAGCCCGCGGGGGAGTGCAACGACCTCTGGAAACACCATATATTTT. It encodes CASSPRGSATTSGNTIYF. The chain uses TRBV7-2 and TRBJ1-3; a possible D gene is TRBD1 (5 bases). Germline CDR1 and CDR2: SGHTA and FQGNSA. Trimming cost V 5 bases and J 0 bases, with 20 bases left between them. The CDR3 is 18 residues long.

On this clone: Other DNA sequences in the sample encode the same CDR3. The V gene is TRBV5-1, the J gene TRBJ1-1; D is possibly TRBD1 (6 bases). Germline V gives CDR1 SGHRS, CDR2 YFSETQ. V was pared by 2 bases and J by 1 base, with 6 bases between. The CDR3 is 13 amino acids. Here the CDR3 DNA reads TGCGCCAGCAGCTTACAGGGGAACACTGAAGCTTTCTTT. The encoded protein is CASSLQGNTEAFF.

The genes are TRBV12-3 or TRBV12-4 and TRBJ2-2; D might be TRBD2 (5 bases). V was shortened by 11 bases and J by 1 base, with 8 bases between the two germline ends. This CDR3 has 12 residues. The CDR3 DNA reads TGTGCCGGAGGAGGGAACACCGGGGAGCTGTTTTTT. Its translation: CAGGGNTGELFF.

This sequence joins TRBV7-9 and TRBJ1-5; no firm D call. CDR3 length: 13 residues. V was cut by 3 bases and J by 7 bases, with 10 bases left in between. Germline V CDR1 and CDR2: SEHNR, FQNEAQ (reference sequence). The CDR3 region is CASSFEASQPQHF. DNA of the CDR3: TGTGCCAGCAGCTTTGAGGCCAGCCAGCCCCAGCATTTT.

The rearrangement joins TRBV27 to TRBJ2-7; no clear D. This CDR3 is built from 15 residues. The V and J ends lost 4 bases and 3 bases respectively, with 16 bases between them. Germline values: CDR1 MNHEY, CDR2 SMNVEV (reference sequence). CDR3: CASSSTTHLFYEQYF. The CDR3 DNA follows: TGTGCCAGCAGTTCTACTACCCACCTTTTCTACGAGCAGTACTTC.

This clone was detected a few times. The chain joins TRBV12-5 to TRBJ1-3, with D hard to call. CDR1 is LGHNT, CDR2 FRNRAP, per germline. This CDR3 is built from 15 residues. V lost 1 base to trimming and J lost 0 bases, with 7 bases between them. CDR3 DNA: TGTGCTAGTGGTTTGGGTCTGTACTCTGGAAACACCATATATTTT. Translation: CASGLGLYSGNTIYF.

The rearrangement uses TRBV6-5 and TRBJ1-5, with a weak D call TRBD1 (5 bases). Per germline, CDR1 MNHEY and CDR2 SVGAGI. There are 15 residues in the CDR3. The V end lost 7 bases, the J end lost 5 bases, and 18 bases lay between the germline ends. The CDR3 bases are TGTGCCAGCATCCGCCGGGGGGGACGAGATCAGCCCCAGCATTTT. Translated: CASIRRGGRDQPQHF.

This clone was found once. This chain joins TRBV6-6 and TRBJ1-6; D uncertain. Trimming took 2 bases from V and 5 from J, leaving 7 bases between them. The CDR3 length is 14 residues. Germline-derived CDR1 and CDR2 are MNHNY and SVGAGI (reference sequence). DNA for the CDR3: TGTGCCAGCAGTTACGGTCAGGATAATTCACCCCTCCACTTT. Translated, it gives CASSYGQDNSPLHF.

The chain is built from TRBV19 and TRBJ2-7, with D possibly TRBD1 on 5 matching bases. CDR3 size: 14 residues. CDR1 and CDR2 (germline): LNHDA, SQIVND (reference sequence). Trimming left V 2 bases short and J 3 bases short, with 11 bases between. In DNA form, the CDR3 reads TGTGCCAGTAGTATATTCGGCAGGGACTACGAGCAGTACTTC. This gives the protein CASSIFGRDYEQYF.

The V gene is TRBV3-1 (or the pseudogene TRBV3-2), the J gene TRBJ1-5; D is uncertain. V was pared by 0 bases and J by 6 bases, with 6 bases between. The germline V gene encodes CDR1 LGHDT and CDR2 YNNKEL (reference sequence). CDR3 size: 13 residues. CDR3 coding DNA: TGTGCCAGCAGCCAAGATCAGTTTCAGCCCCAGCATTTT. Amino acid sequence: CASSQDQFQPQHF.

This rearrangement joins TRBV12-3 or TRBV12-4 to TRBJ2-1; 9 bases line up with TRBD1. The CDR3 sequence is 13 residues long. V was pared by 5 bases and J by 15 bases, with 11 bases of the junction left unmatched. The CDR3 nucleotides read TGTGCCAGCAGTCCGCAGGACAGGGGCTGGCGGTTCTTC. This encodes CASSPQDRGWRFF.

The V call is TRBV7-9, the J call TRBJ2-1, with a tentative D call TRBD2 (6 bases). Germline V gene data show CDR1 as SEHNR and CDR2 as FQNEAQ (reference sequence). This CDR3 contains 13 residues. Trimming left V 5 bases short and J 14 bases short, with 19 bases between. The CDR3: CASSQEWREREFF. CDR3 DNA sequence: TGTGCCAGCAGCCAAGAGTGGAGGGAGAGGGAGTTCTTC.

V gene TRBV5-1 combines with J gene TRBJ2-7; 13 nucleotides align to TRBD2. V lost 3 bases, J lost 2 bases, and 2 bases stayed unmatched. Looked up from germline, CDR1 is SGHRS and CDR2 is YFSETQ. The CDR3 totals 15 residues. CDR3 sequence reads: CASSSGLAGAYEQYF. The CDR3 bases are TGCGCCAGCAGCTCAGGACTAGCGGGAGCCTACGAGCAGTACTTC.

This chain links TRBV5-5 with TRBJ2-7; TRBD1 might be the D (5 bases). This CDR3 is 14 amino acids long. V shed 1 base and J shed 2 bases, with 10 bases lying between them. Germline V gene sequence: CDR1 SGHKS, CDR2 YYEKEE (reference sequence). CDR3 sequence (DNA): TGTGCCAGCAGCTTGTCAACAGGACCCTACGAGCAGTACTTC. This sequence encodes CASSLSTGPYEQYF. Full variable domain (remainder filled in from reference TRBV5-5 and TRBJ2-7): DAGVTQSPTHLIKTRGQQVTLRCSPISGHKSVSWYQQVLGQGPQFIFQYYEKEERGRGNFPDRFSARQFPNYSSELNVNALLLGDSALYLCASSLSTGPYEQYFGPGTRLTVT.

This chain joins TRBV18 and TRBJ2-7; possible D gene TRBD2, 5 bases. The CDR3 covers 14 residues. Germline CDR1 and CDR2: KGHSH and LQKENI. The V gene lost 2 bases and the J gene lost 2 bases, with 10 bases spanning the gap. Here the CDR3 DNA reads TGTGCCAGCTCACCATCGAGCGGCCCCTACGAGCAGTACTTC. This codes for CASSPSSGPYEQYF.

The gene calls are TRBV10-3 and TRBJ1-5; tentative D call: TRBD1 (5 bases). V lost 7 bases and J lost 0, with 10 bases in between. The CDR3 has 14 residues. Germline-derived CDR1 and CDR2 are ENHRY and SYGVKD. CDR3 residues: CAIKDSYSNQPQHF. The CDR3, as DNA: TGTGCCATCAAAGACAGCTATAGCAATCAGCCCCAGCATTTT.

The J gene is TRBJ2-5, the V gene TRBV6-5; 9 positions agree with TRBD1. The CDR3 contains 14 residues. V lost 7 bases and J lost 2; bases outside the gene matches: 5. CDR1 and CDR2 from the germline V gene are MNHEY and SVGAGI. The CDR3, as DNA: TGTGCCAGCAAGAGGGACAGGGCTCAAGAGACCCAGTACTTC. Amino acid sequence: CASKRDRAQETQYF.

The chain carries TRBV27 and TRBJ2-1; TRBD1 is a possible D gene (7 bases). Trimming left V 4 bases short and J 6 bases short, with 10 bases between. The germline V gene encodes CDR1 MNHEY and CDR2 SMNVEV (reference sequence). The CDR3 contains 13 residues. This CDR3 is CASSSQGGNEQFF. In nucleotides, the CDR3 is TGTGCCAGCAGTTCCCAGGGGGGCAATGAGCAGTTCTTC.

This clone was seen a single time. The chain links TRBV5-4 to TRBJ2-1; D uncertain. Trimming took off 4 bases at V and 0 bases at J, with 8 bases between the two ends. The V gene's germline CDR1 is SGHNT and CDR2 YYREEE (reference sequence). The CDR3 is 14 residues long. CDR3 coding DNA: TGTGCCAGCAGCCCTGAGAGCTCCTACAATGAGCAGTTCTTC. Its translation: CASSPESSYNEQFF.

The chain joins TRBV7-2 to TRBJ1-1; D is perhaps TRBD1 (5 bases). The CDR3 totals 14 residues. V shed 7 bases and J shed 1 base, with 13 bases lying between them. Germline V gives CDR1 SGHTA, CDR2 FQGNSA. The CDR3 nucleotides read TGTGCCAGCAACCCTGACAGAGAGAACACTGAAGCTTTCTTT. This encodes CASNPDRENTEAFF. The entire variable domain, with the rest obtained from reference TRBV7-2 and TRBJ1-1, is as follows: GAGVSQSPSNKVTEKGKDVELRCDPISGHTALYWYRQSLGQGLEFLIYFQGNSAPDKSGLPSDRFSAERTGGSVSTLTIQRTQQEDSAVYLCASNPDRENTEAFFGQGTRLTVV.

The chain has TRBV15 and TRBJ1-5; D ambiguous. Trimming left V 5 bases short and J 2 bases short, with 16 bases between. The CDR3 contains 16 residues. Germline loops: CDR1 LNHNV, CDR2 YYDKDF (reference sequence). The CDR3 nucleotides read TGTGCCACCAGCTCCCCCCATCGTTCGGGCAATCAGCCCCAGCATTTT. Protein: CATSSPHRSGNQPQHF.

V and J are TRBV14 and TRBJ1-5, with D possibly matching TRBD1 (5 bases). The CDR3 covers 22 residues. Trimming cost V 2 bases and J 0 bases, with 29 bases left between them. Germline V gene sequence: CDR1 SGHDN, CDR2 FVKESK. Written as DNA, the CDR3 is TGTGCCAGCAGCCAAAGGGGACCAGGGACTACCCGTAGCTTATATAGCAATCAGCCCCAGCATTTT. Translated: CASSQRGPGTTRSLYSNQPQHF. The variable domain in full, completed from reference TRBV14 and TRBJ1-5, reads EAGVTQFPSHSVIEKGQTVTLRCDPISGHDNLYWYRRVMGKEIKFLLHFVKESKQDESGMPNNRFLAERTGGTYSTLKVQPAELEDSGVYFCASSQRGPGTTRSLYSNQPQHFGDGTRLSIL.

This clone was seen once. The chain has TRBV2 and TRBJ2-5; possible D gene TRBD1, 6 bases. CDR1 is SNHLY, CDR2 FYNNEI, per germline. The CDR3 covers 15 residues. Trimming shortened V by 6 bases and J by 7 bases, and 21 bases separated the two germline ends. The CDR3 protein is CASRSTGTPGGTQYF. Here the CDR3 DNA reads TGTGCCAGCAGATCGACAGGTACCCCGGGTGGGACCCAGTACTTC.

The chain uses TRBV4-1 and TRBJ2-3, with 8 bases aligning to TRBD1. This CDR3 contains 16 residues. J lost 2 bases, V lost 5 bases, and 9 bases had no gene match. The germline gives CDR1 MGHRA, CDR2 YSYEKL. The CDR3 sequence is CASSMRQGLNTDTQYF. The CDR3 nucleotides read TGCGCCAGCAGCATGAGACAGGGGTTAAACACAGATACGCAGTATTTT.

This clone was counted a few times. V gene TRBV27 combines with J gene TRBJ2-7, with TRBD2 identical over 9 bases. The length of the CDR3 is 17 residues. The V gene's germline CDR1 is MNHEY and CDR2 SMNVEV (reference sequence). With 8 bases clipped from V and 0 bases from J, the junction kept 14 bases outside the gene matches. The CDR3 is CASVKIGLAGSSYEQYF. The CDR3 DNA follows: TGTGCCAGCGTCAAAATCGGTCTAGCGGGAAGCTCCTACGAGCAGTACTTC.